This TCR beta chain stems from a study of Graves' ophthalmopathy and Graves' hyperthyroidism. Study-wide results and caveats: Among expanded thyroid clonotypes above 0.001 frequency, most also occurred in blood.

Clinical symptoms, serum thyroxine, TRAb, thyroid ultrasound and orbital computed tomography formed the basis of diagnosis. The authors amplified TCR beta CDR3 regions, and they did so from RNA transcripts for repertoire sequencing. The authors performed first-round RT-PCR with HTBI primers and then a second-round multiplex PCR. TCRdb passed the multiplex PCR reads through MiXCR, listing each CDR3 protein once. This table holds 220,000 or so distinct CDR3 sequences, 20% to 25% found once. Germline CDR1 MNHNS, CDR2 SASEGT. The CDR3 is 14 residues long. V gave up 6 bases and J gave up 8 bases, with 14 bases separating them. About this clonotype itself: The antigen remains unidentified.

The gene calls are TRBV6-1 and TRBJ1-6; a possible D gene is TRBD1 (6 bases). The TCR sequence derives from a woman aged 50 to 65 with Graves' ophthalmopathy. Source material: peripheral blood. CDR3 sequence: CASSRRGIDSPLHF. CDR3 DNA: TGTGCCAGCAGCCGGAGGGGGATTGATTCACCCCTCCACTTT.